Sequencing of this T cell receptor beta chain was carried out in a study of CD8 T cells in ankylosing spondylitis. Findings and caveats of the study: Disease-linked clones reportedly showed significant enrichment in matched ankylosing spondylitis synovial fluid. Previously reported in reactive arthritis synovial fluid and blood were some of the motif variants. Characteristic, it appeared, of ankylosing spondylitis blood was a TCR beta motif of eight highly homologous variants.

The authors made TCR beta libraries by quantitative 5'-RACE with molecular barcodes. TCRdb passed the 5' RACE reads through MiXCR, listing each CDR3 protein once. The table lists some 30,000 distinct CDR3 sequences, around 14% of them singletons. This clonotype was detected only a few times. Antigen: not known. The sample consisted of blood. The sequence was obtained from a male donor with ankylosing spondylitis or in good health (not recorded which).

The CDR3 protein is CASSQEWTSGETQYF. As DNA, the CDR3 is TGCGCCAGCAGCCAAGAATGGACTAGCGGAGAGACCCAGTACTTC. The genes are TRBV4-3 and TRBJ2-5, with TRBD2 matching over 10 bases. After removal of 0 bases from V and 4 bases from J, the junction contained 2 bases not matched to a gene. The CDR3 has 15 amino acids. CDR1 LGHNA and CDR2 YSLEER come from the germline V gene.